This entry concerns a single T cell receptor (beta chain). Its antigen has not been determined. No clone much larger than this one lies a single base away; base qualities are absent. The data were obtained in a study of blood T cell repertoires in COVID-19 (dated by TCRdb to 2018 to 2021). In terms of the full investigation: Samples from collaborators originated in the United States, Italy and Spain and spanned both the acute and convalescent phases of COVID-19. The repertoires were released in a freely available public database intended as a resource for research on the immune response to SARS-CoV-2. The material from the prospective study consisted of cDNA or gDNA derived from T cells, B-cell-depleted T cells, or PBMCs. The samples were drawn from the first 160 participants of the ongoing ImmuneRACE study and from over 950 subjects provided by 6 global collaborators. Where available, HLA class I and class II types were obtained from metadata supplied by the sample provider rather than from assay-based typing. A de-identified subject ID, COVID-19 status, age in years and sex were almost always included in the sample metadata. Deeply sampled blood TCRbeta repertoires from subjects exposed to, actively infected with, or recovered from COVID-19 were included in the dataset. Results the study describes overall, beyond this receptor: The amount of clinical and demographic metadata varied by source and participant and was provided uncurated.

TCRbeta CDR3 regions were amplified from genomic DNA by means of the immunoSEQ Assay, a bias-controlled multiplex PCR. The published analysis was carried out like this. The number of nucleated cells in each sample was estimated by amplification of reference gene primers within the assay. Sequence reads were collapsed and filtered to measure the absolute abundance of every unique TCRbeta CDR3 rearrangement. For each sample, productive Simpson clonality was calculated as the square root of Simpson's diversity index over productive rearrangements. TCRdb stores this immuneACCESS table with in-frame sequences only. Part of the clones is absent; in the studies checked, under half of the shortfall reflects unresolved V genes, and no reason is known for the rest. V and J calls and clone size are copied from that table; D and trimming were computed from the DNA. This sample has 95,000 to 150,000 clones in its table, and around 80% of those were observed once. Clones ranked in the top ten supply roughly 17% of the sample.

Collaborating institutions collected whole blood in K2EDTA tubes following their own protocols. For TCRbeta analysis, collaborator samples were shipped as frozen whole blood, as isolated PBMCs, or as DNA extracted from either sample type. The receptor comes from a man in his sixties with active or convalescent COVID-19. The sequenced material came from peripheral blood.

For the CDR3, the sequence is CASSPRQGSADTQYF. The sequenced DNA: TGTGCCAGCAGCCCTCGACAGGGGAGCGCAGATACGCAGTATTTT. The sequence links TRBV9 to TRBJ2-3; TRBD1 fits 8 bases in the junction. For CDR1 and CDR2, the germline V gene lists SGDLS and YYNGEE. The CDR3 covers 15 residues, taking in both the cysteine and the phenylalanine. CDR3 DNA only is kept here, 45 bases in frame from base 1. At the junction V is shortened by 4 bases and J by 4 bases; bases outside the gene matches: 8.